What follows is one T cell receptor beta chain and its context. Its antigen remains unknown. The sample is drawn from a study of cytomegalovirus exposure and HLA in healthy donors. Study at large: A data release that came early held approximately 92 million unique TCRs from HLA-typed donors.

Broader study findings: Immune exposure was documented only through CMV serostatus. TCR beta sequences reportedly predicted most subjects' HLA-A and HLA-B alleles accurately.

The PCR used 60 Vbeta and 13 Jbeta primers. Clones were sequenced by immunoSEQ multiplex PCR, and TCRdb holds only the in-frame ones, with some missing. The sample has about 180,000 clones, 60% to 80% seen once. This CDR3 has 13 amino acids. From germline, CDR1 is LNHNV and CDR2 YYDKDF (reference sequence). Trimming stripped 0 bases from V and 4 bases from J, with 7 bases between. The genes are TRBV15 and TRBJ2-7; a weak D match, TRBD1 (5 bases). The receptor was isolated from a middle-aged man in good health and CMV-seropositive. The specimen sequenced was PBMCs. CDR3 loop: CATSRDRQYEQYF. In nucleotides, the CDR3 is TGTGCCACCAGCAGAGATAGACAGTACGAGCAGTACTTC.